The clone carrying this T cell receptor beta chain was picked up one time. Its specificity is not known. The sample belongs to a study of radiation and T cells in renal cell carcinoma. Turning to the study itself: Nephrectomy followed 15 Gy stereotactic body radiation by 4 weeks. Study-wide points: Top tumor clonotypes rose in blood 2 weeks post-radiation, then contracted.

V lost 4 bases, J lost 5 bases, and 3 bases lay in between. The CDR3 extends over 11 amino acids. Per germline, CDR1 MNHEY and CDR2 SVGAGI. Some clones are missing from TCRdb's copy, which holds only in-frame ones; the method was immunoSEQ multiplex PCR. The table records some 150,000 clones, around four fifths of them present only once. Sample time point: baseline pretreatment blood. Treatment: 15 Gy SBRT to primary tumor, nephrectomy 4 weeks later. Blood was sampled at baseline, 2 weeks and 4 weeks after SBRT. This receptor was obtained from a woman in her forties or fifties with renal cell carcinoma. The material was blood, obtained from a patient whose treatment included radiotherapy and nephrectomy. The V call is TRBV6-5, the J call TRBJ1-5; D remains ambiguous. CDR3 DNA: TGTGCCAGCAGTTTAGATCAGCCCCAGCATTTT. This translates into CASSLDQPQHF.